The clone carrying this T cell receptor beta chain was picked up many times. Its antigen is still unknown. This entry belongs to a study of T-cell reconstitution after alpha-beta-depleted transplantation in children. Study-wide results and limits: Roughly two months post-transplant, alpha-beta T cells reportedly originated from several hundred graft clones that had expanded. TCRbeta diversity was high at day 60 in some patients (a result of surviving recipient T cells and thymic progenitors). A year post-transplant, T-cell counts and diversity derived mostly from newly produced T cells.

The TCRbeta library was prepared with unique molecular identifiers. Each CDR3 protein is one row after TCRdb ran MiXCR on the PCR reads. The sample carries under 60,000 distinct CDR3 sequences, 5.5% to 7.5% recorded once. The CDR3 is made up of 13 amino acids. The V gene's germline CDR1 is DFQATT and CDR2 SNEGSKA (reference sequence). With 6 bases clipped from V and 4 bases from J, the junction kept 3 bases outside the gene matches. The source was PBMCs, mostly from graft donor cells, collected 60 days after TCRalphabeta/CD19-depleted stem cell transplant. The chain has TRBV20-1 and TRBJ2-3, with 11 bases fitting TRBD2. This receptor was obtained from a female patient between 2 and 15 years old who had a stem cell transplant for aplastic anemia, so the T cells may come from the graft donor. CDR3 loop: CSALAGGPDTQYF. CDR3 bases: TGCAGTGCCCTAGCGGGGGGCCCAGATACGCAGTATTTT.